This is a list of T cell receptor beta chains from one sample in a study of technical replicates of blood from a handful of donors. Sequencing used immunoSEQ multiplex PCR; TCRdb keeps in-frame clones, though not all of them. The table includes about 89,000 clones, approximately 93% detected once. The specimen was T cells isolated from PBMCs. These receptors came from a human donor in good health. CDR3s include the opening cysteine and the closing phenylalanine or tryptophan. Fields, in order: J gene, clone size, D gene, V gene, CDR3 DNA, CDR3 protein. A D gene is named only where the DNA matches it firmly. Size is omitted from some rows. Given values are once, few, many or a class for expanded clones.

TRBJ2-2 NA TRBD2 TRBV5-1 TGCGCCAGCAGTCTGACTAGCGGAAGAGTCGTGGAGCTGTTTTTT CASSLTSGRVVELFF
TRBJ2-5 NA TRBD2 TRBV4-2 TGTGCCAGCAGCCGGGGACTAGCGGAAGAGACCCAGTACTTC CASSRGLAEETQYF
TRBJ2-5 once NA TRBV5-4 TGTGCCAGCAGCGGGGACTTCCAAGAGACCCAGTACTTC CASSGDFQETQYF
TRBJ2-2 NA NA TRBV15 TGTGCCGGGAGTGGTGGGAGTGCGGGCACCGGGGAGCTGTTTTTT CAGSGGSAGTGELFF
TRBJ1-4 NA TRBD1 TRBV29-1 TGCAGCGTTATCGGGACAGGGGATGAAAAACTGTTTTTT CSVIGTGDEKLFF
TRBJ2-2 NA NA TRBV19 TGTGCCAGTACCTGGACAGGGAGGAGCGGGAGGAAAGTCGGGGAGCTGTTTTTT CASTWTGRSGRKVGELFF
TRBJ1-1 NA NA TRBV5-4 TGTGCCAGCAGCTTGGCCGGGGGGCGGGGCACTGAAGCTTTCTTT CASSLAGGRGTEAFF
TRBJ2-7 NA TRBD1 TRBV4-1 TGCGCCAGCAGCCCTACAGGGACAGGGGCCCACGAGCAGTACTTC CASSPTGTGAHEQYF
TRBJ2-1 NA TRBD2 TRBV29-1 TGCAGCGTTGGACTAGCGGGAGCTTATGAGCAGTTCTTC CSVGLAGAYEQFF
TRBJ2-6 NA TRBD1 TRBV29-1 TGCAGCGTTGAGTTCCGGACAGGGCCCCCTGGGGCCAACGTCCTGACTTTC CSVEFRTGPPGANVLTF
TRBJ2-7 NA NA TRBV5-6 TGTGCCAGCAGCCAAGACTTTGGCGAGCAGTACTTC CASSQDFGEQYF
TRBJ1-4 NA NA TRBV5-3 TGTGCCAGAAGCTTGTGGGCAGGGGAGCGGGAAAAACTGTTTTTT CARSLWAGEREKLFF
TRBJ1-1 NA TRBD1 TRBV2 TGTGCCAGCAGGGACCCGACAGGGAAGATGAAGACTGAAGCTTTCTTT CASRDPTGKMKTEAFF
TRBJ1-3 NA TRBD1 TRBV28 TGTGCCAGCAGTGAATTTTCCCGGGACAGGGGGCAAATTTTTCCTGGAAACACCATATATTTT CASSEFSRDRGQIFPGNTIYF
TRBJ1-4 NA NA TRBV23-1 TGCGCCAGCAGTCACTCAGGACTCATATCTGGAAAACTGTTTTTT CASSHSGLISGKLFF
TRBJ1-3 NA TRBD1 TRBV19 TGTGCCAGTAGTATGGGACAGGGTTCTGGAAACACCATATATTTT CASSMGQGSGNTIYF
TRBJ2-1 NA NA TRBV5-1 TGCGCCAGCAGCAAAACCTCCGGGACTGCAACGCCGAATGAGCAGTTCTTC CASSKTSGTATPNEQFF
TRBJ2-7 NA TRBD2 TRBV5-6 TGTGCCAGCAGCTTCGTGGGACTAGCGGGAGAGGGCGACGAGCAGTACTTC CASSFVGLAGEGDEQYF
TRBJ1-1 NA TRBD1 TRBV6-5 TGTGCCAGCAGTTGGGGACAGGGAGCCGAAGCTTTCTTT CASSWGQGAEAFF
TRBJ1-4 NA NA TRBV2 TGTGCCAGCAGTCGGACAGCAAGTAATGAAAAACTGTTTTTT CASSRTASNEKLFF
TRBJ1-5 NA NA TRBV28 TGTGCCAGCAGTTTGGGGCCATATAGCAATCAGCCCCAGCATTTT CASSLGPYSNQPQHF
TRBJ2-6 NA NA TRBV5-4 TGTGCCAGCAGCTTATCAGGCTCTGGGGCCAACGTCCTGACTTTC CASSLSGSGANVLTF
TRBJ1-5 NA NA TRBV19 TGTGCCAGTAGTATTGACTGGTATCAGCCCCAGCATTTT CASSIDWYQPQHF
TRBJ1-2 NA NA TRBV5-1 TGCGCCAGCAGCCCCTTTGTTTCCAGGGGAACTAACTATGGCTACACCTTC CASSPFVSRGTNYGYTF
TRBJ1-2 NA NA TRBV18 TGTGCCAGCTCACCTCCGGGACAAGAAAGCCTTGGCTACACCTTC CASSPPGQESLGYTF
TRBJ1-5 NA TRBD1 TRBV2 TGTGCCAGCAGGGAAGACAGGGCTGTTTGGAGCAATCAGCCCCAGCATTTT CASREDRAVWSNQPQHF
TRBJ1-1 NA TRBD1 TRBV5-1 TGCGCCAGCGGGGGACAGGGGACTACTGAAGCTTTCTTT CASGGQGTTEAFF
TRBJ2-1 NA TRBD2 TRBV27 TGTGCCAGCAGACCCGATTCGAGACTAGCGGGATCGCAGTACAATGAGCAGTTCTTC CASRPDSRLAGSQYNEQFF
TRBJ2-1 NA TRBD2 TRBV6-4 TGTGCCAGCAGTTCGACTAGCGGGGAATACAATGAGCAGTTCTTC CASSSTSGEYNEQFF
TRBJ2-1 NA TRBD2 TRBV7-8 TGTGCCAGCAGCCCCCCGGGACTAGGGGTCGACAATGAGCAGTTCTTC CASSPPGLGVDNEQFF
TRBJ1-6 once TRBD1 TRBV7-8 TGTGCCAGCAGCTTAGCACAGGGGTATTCACCCCTCCACTTT CASSLAQGYSPLHF
TRBJ1-4 NA NA TRBV27 TGTGCCAGCAGCGGGGGGGGAGGTAATGAAAAACTGTTTTTT CASSGGGGNEKLFF
TRBJ1-4 once NA TRBV6-1 TGTGCCAGCAGTGAAACAGTAAATGAAAAACTGTTTTTT CASSETVNEKLFF
TRBJ1-5 NA NA TRBV4-1 TGCGCCAGCAGCCAAGTCGGGGGCAATCAGCCCCAGCATTTT CASSQVGGNQPQHF
TRBJ2-7 NA NA TRBV19 TGTGCCAGCGCTCGGGGTTTCGACTACGAGCAGTACTTC CASARGFDYEQYF
TRBJ2-1 NA NA TRBV14 TGTGCCAGCAAACCCAAGCAGGGGAACTACAATGAGCAGTTCTTC CASKPKQGNYNEQFF
TRBJ2-3 NA TRBD1 TRBV5-5 TGTGCCAGCAGCTTAGGACAGGGGGCGGTAGATACGCAGTATTTT CASSLGQGAVDTQYF
TRBJ1-2 NA TRBD1 TRBV29-1 TGCAGCGTTGAAACGAGACAGGGCGGAGAAGGCTACACCTTC CSVETRQGGEGYTF
TRBJ1-5 NA NA TRBV28 TGTGCCAGCAGTTCTGCCACTCTCAGGGCACAGCCCCAGCATTTT CASSSATLRAQPQHF
TRBJ1-3 NA TRBD1 TRBV4-1 TGCGCCAGCAGCCAATGGGGGACAGGTAACTCTGGAAACACCATATATTTT CASSQWGTGNSGNTIYF
TRBJ2-1 once NA TRBV4-1 TGCGCCAGCAGCCAAGTTCATAGTAATGAGCAGTTCTTC CASSQVHSNEQFF
TRBJ2-7 NA TRBD1 TRBV28 TGTGCCAGCAGCCCGGGACAGGGGTCTTCCGAGCAGTACTTC CASSPGQGSSEQYF
TRBJ2-7 NA NA TRBV6-5 TGTGCCAGCAGTTACTCCCAGGGAAGTCCCTACGAGCAGTACTTC CASSYSQGSPYEQYF
TRBJ2-3 NA TRBD2 TRBV5-1 TGCGCCAGCAGCATAATACCGACTAGCGGGGGATATTCCACAGATACGCAGTATTTT CASSIIPTSGGYSTDTQYF